Sequencing of this T cell receptor beta chain was carried out in a study of CD8 T cells in ankylosing spondylitis. This clonotype was observed many times. Via MiXCR, TCRdb re-called the 5' RACE reads, giving one row per CDR3 protein. Of about 240,000 distinct CDR3 sequences in the sample, roughly a tenth were seen once. CDR1 and CDR2 from the germline V gene are MDHEN and SYDVKM. Germline trimming cut 5 bases from V and 5 bases from J; bases unmatched to any gene: 11. The CDR3 length is 16 residues. The clonotype comes from a male donor with ankylosing spondylitis or in good health (not recorded which). The material sequenced was blood, either unsorted or a sorted T cell fraction (not recorded which). This rearrangement joins TRBV28 to TRBJ2-5; the match to TRBD1 covers 10 bases. In DNA, the CDR3 is TGTGCCAGCAGTGCCCCGCGACAGGGGGCGAGGGAGACCCAGTACTTC. Amino acids: CASSAPRQGARETQYF.